This T cell receptor beta chain was observed in a study of blood T cell repertoires in COVID-19. On the study more broadly: Italy, Spain and the United States were the sources of the convalescent and acute COVID-19 samples.

Trimming took off 4 bases at V and 11 bases at J, with 17 bases between the two ends. The length of the CDR3 is 13 residues. The repertoire was sequenced with immunoSEQ multiplex PCR; TCRdb's copy has only in-frame clones and lacks some. The table has about 180,000 clones, about four fifths seen once; the top ten hold 6% to 8%. Patients from Seattle were sampled longitudinally, starting during active infection. This receptor was obtained from a woman between 70 and 85 years old with COVID-19, enrolled during active disease. The material sequenced was peripheral blood. The chain uses TRBV12-3 or TRBV12-4 and TRBJ2-5; unclear D gene. CDR3 residues: CASSSTGGANQYF. Here the CDR3 DNA reads TGTGCCAGCAGTTCGACCGGTGGAGCTAATCAGTACTTC.